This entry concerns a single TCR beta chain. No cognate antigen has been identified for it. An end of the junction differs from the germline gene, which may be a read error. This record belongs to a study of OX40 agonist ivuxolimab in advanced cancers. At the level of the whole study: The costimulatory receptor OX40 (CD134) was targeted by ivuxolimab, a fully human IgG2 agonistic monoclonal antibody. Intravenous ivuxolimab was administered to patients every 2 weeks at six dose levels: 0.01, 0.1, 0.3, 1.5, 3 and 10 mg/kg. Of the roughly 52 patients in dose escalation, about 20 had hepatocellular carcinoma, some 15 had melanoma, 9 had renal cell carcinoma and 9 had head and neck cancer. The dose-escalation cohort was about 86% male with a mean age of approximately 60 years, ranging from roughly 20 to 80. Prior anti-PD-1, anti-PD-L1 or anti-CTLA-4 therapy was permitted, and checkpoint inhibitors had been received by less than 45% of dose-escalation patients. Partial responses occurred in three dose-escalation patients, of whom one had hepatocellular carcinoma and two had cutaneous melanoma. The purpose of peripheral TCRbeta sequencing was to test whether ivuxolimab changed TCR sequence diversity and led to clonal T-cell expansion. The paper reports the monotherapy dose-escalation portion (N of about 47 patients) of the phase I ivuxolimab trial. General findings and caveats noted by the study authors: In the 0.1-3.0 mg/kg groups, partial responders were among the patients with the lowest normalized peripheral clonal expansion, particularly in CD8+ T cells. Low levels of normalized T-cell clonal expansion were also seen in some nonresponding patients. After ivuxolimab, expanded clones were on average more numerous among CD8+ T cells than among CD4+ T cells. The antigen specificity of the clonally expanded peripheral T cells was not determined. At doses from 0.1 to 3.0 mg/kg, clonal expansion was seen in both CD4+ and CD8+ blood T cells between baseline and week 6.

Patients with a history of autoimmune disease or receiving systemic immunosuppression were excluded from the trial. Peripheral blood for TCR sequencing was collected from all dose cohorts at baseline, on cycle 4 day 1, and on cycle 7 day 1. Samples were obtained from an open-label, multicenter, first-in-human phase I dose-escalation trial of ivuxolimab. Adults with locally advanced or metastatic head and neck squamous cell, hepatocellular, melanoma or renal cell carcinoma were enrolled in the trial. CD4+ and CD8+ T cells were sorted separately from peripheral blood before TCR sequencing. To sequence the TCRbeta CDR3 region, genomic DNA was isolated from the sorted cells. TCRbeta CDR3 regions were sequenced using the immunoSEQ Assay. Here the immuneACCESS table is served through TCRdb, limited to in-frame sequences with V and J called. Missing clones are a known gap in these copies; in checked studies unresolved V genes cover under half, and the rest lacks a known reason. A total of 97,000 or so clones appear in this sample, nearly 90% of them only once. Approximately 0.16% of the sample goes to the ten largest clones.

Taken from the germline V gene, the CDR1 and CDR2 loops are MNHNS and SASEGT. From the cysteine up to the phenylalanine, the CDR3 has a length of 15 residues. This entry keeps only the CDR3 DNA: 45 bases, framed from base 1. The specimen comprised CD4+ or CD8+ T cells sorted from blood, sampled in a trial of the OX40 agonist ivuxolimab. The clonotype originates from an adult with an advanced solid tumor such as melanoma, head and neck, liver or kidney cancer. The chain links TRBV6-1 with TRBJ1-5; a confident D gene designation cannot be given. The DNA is TGTGCCACCAGTGACCCGGGCCCCGGGAACCAGCCCCAGCATTTT. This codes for CATSDPGPGNQPQHF.